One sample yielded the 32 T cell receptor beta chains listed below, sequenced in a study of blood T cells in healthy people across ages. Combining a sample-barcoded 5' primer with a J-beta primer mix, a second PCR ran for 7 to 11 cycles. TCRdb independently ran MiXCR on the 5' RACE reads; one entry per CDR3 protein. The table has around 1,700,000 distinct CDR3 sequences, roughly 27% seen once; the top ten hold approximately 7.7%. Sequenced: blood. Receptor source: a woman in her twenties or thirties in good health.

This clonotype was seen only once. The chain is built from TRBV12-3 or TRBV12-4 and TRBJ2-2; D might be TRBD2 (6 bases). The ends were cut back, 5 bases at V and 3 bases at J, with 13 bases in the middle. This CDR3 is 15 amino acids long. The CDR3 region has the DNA TGTGCCAGCAGTCGCGCGGGATCGCACACCGGGGAGCTGTTTTTT. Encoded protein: CASSRAGSHTGELFF.

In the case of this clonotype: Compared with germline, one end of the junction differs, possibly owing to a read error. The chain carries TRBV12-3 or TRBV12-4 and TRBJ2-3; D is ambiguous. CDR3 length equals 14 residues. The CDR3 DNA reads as TGTGCCAGCAGTCCTGGAAGAACCACAGATGCGCAGTATTTT. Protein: CASSPGRTTDAQYF.

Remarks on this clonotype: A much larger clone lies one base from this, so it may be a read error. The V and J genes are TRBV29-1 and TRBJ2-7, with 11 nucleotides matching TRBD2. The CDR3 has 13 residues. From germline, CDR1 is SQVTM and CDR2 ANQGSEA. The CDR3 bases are TGCGGCGTTGTAGCGGGAGGGCCGGACGAGCAGTACTTC. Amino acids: CGVVAGGPDEQYF.

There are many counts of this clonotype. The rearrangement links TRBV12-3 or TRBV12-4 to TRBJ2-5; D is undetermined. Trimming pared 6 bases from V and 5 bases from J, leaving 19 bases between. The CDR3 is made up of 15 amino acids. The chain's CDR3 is CASRQLRPLMETQYF. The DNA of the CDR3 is TGTGCCAGCAGACAATTGCGACCGTTGATGGAGACCCAGTACTTC.

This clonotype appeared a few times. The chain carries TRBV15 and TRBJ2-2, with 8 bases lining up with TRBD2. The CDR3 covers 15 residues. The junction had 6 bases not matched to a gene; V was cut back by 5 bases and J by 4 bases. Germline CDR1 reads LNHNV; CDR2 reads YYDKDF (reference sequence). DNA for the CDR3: TGTGCCACCAGCTCAAGCGGGAGTGGCACCGGGGAGCTGTTTTTT. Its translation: CATSSSGSGTGELFF.

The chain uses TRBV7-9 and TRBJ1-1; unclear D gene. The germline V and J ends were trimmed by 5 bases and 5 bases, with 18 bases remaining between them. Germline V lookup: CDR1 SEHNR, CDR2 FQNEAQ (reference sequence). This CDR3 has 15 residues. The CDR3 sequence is CASSISGWATTEAFF. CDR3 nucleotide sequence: TGTGCCAGCAGCATATCCGGGTGGGCTACGACTGAAGCTTTCTTT.

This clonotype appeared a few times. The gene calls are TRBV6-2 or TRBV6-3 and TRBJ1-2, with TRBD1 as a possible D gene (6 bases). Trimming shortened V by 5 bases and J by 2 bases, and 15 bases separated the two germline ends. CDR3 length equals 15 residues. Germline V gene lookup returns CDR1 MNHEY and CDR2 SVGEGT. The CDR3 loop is CASSGGRPANYGYTF. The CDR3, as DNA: TGTGCCAGCAGTGGGGGCCGTCCGGCGAACTATGGCTACACCTTC.

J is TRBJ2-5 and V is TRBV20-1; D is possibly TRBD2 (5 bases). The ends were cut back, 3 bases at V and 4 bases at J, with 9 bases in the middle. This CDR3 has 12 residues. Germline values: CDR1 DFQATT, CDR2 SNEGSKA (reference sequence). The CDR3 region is CSARAEGETQYF. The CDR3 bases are TGCAGTGCTAGGGCCGAGGGAGAGACCCAGTACTTC.

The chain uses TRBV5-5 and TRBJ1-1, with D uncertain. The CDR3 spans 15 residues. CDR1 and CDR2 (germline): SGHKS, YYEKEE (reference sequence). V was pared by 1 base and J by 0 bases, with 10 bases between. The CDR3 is CASSLSGIMNTEAFF. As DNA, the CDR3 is TGTGCCAGCAGCTTGAGCGGCATCATGAACACTGAAGCTTTCTTT.

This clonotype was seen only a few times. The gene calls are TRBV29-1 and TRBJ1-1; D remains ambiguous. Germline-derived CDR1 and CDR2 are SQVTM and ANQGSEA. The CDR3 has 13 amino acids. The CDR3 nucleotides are TGCAGTGCTACAGACGGAATGAACACTGAAGCTTTCTTT. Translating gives CSATDGMNTEAFF.

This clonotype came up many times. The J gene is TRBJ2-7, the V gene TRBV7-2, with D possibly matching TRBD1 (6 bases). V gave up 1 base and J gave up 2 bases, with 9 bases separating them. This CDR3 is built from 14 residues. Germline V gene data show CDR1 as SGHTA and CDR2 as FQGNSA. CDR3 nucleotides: TGTGCCAGCAGCTTAGACAGGGTAACCTACGAGCAGTACTTC. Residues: CASSLDRVTYEQYF.

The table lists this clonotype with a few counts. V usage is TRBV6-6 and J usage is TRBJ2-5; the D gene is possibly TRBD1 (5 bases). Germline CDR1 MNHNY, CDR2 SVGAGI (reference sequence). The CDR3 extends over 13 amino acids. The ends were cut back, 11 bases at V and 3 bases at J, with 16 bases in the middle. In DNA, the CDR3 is TGTGCCGGCCGAACGACAGAAGAAGAGACCCAGTACTTC. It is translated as CAGRTTEEETQYF.

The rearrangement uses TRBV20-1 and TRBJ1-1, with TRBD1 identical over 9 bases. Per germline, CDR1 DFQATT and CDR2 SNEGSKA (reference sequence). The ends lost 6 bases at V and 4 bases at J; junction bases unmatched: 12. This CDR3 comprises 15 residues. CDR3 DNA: TGCAGTGCCGTTACACAGGGGGCGTGGGTCACTGAAGCTTTCTTT. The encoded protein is CSAVTQGAWVTEAFF.

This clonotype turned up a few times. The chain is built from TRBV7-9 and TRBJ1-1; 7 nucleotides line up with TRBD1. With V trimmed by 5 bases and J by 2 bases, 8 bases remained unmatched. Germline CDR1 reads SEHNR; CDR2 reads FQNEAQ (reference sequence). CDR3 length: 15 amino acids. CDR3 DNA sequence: TGTGCCAGCAGCGCTCGACAGGGATACAACACTGAAGCTTTCTTT. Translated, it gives CASSARQGYNTEAFF.

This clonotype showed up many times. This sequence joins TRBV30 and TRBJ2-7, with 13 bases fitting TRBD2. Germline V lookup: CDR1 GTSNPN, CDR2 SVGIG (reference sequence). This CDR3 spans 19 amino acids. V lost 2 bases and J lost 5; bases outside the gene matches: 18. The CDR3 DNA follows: TGTGCCTGGAGTCCTATGAAAGTGACTAGCGGGGGGCCTACCCACGAGCAGTACTTC. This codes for CAWSPMKVTSGGPTHEQYF.

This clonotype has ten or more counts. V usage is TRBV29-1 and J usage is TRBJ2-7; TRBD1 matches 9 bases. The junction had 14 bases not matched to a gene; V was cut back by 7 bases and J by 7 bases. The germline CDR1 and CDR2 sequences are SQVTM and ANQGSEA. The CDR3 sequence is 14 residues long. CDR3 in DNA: TGCAGCGCTGACCCGGGACAGGGTTTAGGGGAGCAGTACTTC. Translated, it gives CSADPGQGLGEQYF.

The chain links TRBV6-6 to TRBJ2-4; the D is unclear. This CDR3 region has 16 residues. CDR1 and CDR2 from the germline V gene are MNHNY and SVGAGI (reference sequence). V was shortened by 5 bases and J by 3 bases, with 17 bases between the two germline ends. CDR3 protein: CASSQAGFGSKNIQYF. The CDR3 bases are TGTGCCAGCAGTCAGGCCGGTTTCGGTAGCAAAAACATTCAGTACTTC.

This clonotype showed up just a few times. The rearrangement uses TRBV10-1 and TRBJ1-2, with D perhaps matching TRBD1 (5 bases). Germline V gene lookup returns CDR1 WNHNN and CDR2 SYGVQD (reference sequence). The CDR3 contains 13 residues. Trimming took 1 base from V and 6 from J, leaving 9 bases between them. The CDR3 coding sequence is TGCGCCAGCAGTGAGTTCAGGGAAGATGGCTACACCTTC. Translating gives CASSEFREDGYTF.

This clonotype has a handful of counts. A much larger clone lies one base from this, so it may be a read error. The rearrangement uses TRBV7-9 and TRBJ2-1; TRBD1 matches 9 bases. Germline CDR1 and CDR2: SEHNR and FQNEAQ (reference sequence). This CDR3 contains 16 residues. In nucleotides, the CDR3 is TGTGCCGGCAGCTCGGCCGGGACAGGGAACTACAATGAGCAGTTCTTC. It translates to CAGSSAGTGNYNEQFF.

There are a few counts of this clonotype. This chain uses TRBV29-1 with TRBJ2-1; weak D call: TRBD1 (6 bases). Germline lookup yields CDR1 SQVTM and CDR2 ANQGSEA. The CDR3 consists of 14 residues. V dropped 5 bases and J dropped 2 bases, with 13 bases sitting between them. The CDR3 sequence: CSVNPQGTYNEQFF. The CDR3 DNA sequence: TGCAGCGTTAACCCCCAGGGGACCTACAATGAGCAGTTCTTC.

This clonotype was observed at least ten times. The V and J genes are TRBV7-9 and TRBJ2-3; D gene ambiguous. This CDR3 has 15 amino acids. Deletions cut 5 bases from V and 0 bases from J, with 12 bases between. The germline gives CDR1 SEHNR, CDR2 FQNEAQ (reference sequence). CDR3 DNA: TGTGCCAGCAGCCCTCGGACCTCTAGCACAGATACGCAGTATTTT. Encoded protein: CASSPRTSSTDTQYF.

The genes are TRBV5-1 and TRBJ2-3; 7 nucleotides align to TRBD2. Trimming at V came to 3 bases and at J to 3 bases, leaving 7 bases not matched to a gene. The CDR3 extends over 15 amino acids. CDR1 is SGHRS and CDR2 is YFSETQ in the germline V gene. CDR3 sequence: CASSSREGWTDTQYF. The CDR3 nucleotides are TGCGCCAGCAGCTCGAGGGAGGGTTGGACAGATACGCAGTATTTT.

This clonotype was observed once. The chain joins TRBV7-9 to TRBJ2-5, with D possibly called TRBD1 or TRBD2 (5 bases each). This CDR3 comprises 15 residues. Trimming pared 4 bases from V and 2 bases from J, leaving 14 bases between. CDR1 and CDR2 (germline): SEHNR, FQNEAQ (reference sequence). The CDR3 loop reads CASSSGVGEQETQYF. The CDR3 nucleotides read TGTGCCAGCAGCTCCGGGGTGGGGGAACAAGAGACCCAGTACTTC.

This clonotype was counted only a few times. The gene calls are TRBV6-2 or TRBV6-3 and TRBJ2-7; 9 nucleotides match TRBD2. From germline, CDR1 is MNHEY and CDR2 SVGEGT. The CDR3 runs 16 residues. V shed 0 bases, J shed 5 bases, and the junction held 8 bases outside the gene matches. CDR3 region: CASSYSIAGDKNEQYF. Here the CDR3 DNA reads TGTGCCAGCAGTTACTCGATAGCGGGAGACAAGAACGAGCAGTACTTC.

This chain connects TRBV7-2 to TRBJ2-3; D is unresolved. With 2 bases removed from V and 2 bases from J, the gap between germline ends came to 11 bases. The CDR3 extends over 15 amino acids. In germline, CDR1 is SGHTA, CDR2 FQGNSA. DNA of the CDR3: TGTGCCAGCAGCTTATCCCCAGTTAACACAGATACGCAGTATTTT. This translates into CASSLSPVNTDTQYF.

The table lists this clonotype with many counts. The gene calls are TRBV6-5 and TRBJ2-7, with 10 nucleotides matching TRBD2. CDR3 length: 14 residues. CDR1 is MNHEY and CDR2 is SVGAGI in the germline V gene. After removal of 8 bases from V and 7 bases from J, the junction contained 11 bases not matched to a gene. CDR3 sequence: CASVPAGGPGEQYF. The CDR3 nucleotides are TGTGCCAGCGTTCCAGCGGGAGGGCCAGGGGAGCAGTACTTC.

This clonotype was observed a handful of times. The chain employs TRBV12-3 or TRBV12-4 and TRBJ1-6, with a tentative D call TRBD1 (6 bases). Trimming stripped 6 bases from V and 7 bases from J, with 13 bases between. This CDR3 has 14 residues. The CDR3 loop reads CASSNRATNSPLHF. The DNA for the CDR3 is TGTGCCAGCAGCAACAGGGCTACCAATTCACCCCTCCACTTT.

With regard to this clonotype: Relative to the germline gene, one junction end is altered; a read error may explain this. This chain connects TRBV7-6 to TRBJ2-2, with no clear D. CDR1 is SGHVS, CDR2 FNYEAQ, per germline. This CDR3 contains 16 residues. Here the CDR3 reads CASSSQDPANTGELFF. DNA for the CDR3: TGTGCCAGCAGTTCTCAGGACCCCGCGAACACTGGGGAGCTGTTTTTT.

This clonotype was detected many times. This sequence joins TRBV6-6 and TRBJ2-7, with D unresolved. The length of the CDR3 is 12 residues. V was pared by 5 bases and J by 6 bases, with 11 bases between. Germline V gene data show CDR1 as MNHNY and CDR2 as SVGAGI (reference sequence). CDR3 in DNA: TGTGCCAGCAGTCCCCGACAATCCGAGCAGTACTTC. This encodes CASSPRQSEQYF.

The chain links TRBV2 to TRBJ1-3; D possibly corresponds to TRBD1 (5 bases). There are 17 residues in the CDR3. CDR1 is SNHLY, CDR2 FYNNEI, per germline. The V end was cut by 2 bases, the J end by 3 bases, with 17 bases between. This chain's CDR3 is CASSELSWGSSGNTIYF. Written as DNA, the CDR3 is TGTGCCAGCAGTGAACTTTCCTGGGGGAGCAGTGGAAACACCATATATTTT. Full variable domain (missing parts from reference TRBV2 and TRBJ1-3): EPEVTQTPSHQVTQMGQEVILRCVPISNHLYFYWYRQILGQKVEFLVSFYNNEISEKSEIFDDQFSVERPDGSNFTLKIRSTKLEDSAMYFCASSELSWGSSGNTIYFGEGSWLTVV.

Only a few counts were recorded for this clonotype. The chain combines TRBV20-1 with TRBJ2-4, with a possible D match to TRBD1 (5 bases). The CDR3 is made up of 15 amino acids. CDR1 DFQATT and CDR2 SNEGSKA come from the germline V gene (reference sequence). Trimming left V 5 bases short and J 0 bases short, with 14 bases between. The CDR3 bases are TGCAGTGCTGTCACAGGCGACCTAGCCAAAAACATTCAGTACTTC. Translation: CSAVTGDLAKNIQYF.

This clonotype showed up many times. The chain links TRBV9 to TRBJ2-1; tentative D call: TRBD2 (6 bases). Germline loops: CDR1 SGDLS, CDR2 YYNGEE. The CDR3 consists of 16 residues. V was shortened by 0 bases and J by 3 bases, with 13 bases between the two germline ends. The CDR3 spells CASSVGDSGLYNEQFF. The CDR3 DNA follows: TGTGCCAGCAGCGTAGGAGATAGCGGACTCTACAATGAGCAGTTCTTC.